The T cell receptor beta chain described here comes from a study of regulatory dendritic cells for organ transplantation. Study-wide points: Memory T cells were less diverse than naive, with memory CD8+ most oligoclonal. The authors noted considerable between-person heterogeneity in alloreactive memory CD8+ cells.

Sequencing used immunoSEQ multiplex PCR; TCRdb keeps in-frame clones, though not all of them. The sample yields 25,000 to 30,000 clones, 60% to 80% seen once. In regard to this clone: No antigen is known for it.

Germline loops: CDR1 SGHRS, CDR2 YFSETQ. The V and J ends lost 0 bases and 5 bases respectively, with 5 bases between them. The CDR3 covers 12 residues. The sample comprised memory CD4+ T cells from blood. Stated subset: CD45RO+ memory T cells. V gene TRBV5-1 combines with J gene TRBJ2-5; D is unresolved. This sequence was found in a human donor in good health. The DNA for the CDR3 is TGCGCCAGCAGCTTGGGACGGGAGACCCAGTACTTC. Translated: CASSLGRETQYF.